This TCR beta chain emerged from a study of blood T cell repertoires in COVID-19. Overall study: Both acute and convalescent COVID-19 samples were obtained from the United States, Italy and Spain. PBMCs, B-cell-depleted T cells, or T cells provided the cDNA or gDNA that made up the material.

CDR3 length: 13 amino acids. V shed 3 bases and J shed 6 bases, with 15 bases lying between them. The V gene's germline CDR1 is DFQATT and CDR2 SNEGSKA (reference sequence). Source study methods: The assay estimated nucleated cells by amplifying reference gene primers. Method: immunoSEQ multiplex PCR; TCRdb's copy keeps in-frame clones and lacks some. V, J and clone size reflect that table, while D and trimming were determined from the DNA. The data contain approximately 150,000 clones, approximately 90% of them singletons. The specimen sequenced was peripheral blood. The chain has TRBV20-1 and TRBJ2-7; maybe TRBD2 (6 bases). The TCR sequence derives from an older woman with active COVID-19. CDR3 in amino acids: CSASRREWGEQYF. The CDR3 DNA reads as TGCAGTGCTAGTCGACGGGAGTGGGGCGAGCAGTACTTC.